The clone carrying this TCR beta chain was detected ten times or more. Its antigen is unidentified. Germline lookup yields CDR1 SGHDN and CDR2 FVKESK. CDR3 length: 16 residues. Trimming shortened V by 3 bases and J by 5 bases, and 17 bases separated the two germline ends. This record comes from a study of T-cell reconstitution after alpha-beta-depleted transplantation in children. Library preparation (for TCRbeta) was performed with unique molecular identifiers. TCRdb used MiXCR to reprocess the PCR reads, holding one entry per CDR3 protein. Of some 200,000 distinct CDR3 sequences detected, roughly 11% appear once; the ten largest clones hold roughly 27%. Study-wide results and limits: Several patients had high TCRbeta diversity at day 60; it came from surviving recipient T cells and thymic progenitors. Alpha-beta T cells about two months after transplant reportedly derived from several hundred expanded graft clones. T-cell counts and diversity at one year post-transplant came mainly from newly produced T cells.

The specimen was PBMCs, collected before TCRalphabeta/CD19-depleted stem cell transplant. This clonotype originated in a child less than two years old with acute myeloid leukemia, due to receive a stem cell transplant. The chain joins TRBV14 to TRBJ2-1; a possible D gene is TRBD2 (6 bases). The CDR3 sequence: CASSHRLAGRDNEQFF. The CDR3 bases are TGTGCCAGCAGCCACCGTCTGGCGGGAAGAGACAATGAGCAGTTCTTC.